The clone carrying this T cell receptor beta chain was detected only a few times. Its specificity is unknown. Primers used in a second PCR of about 7 to 11 cycles were a sample-barcoded 5' primer and a J-beta primer mix. Each cDNA molecule received a tag from a template-switch adaptor that had 12 random nucleotides. TCRdb reanalysed the 5' RACE reads using MiXCR and keeps one entry per CDR3 protein. The table shows more than 1.4 million distinct CDR3 sequences, with roughly 40% occurring only once. Per the germline V gene, CDR1 is SGHKS and CDR2 is YYEKEE (reference sequence). The CDR3 runs to 16 residues. With V trimmed by 4 bases and J by 1 base, 8 bases remained unmatched. The sample belongs to a study of blood T cells in healthy people across ages. The study's findings and limits: Roughly linear age-related decline in beta diversity appeared, significant by age around 36. What prevented conclusive comparison of naive and antigen-experienced cells was that PBMCs were unsorted. With naive T cell percentage, TCR beta diversity showed a strong correlation.

The sample taken for sequencing was blood. The J gene is TRBJ1-1, the V gene TRBV5-5, with TRBD1 matching 9 bases. This receptor was obtained from a woman aged 18-29 years in good health. In nucleotides, the CDR3 is TGTGCCAGCAGCCCTGACTGGGACAGGGCGAACACTGAAGCTTTCTTT. This gives the protein CASSPDWDRANTEAFF. The entire variable domain, with the rest obtained from reference TRBV5-5 and TRBJ1-1, is as follows: DAGVTQSPTHLIKTRGQQVTLRCSPISGHKSVSWYQQVLGQGPQFIFQYYEKEERGRGNFPDRFSARQFPNYSSELNVNALLLGDSALYLCASSPDWDRANTEAFFGQGTRLTVV.